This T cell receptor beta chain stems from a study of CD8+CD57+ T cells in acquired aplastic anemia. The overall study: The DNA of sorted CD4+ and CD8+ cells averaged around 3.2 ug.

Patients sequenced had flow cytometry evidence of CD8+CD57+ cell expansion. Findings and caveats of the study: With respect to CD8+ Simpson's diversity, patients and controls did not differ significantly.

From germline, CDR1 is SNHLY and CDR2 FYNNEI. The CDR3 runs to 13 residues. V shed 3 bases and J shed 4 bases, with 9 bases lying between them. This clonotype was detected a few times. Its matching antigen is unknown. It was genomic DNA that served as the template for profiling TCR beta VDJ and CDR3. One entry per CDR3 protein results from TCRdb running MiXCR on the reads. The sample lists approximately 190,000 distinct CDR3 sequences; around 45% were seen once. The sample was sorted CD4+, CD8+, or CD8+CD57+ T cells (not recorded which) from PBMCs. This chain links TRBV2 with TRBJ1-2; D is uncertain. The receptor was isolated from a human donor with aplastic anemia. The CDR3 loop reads CASSDRSSYGYTF. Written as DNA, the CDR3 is TGTGCCAGCAGTGATCGCAGTTCCTATGGCTACACCTTC.